The source of this T cell receptor (beta chain) is a study of CD8 T cells in ankylosing spondylitis. TCRdb recomputed calls from the 5' RACE reads with MiXCR, one row per CDR3 protein. The table lists 380,000 or so distinct CDR3 sequences, roughly 20% of them singletons. The CDR3 extends over 19 amino acids. Germline loops: CDR1 PRHDT, CDR2 FYEKMQ (reference sequence). Overall study findings and caveats: About 8 highly homologous variants made up a TCR beta motif, and this motif appeared characteristic of ankylosing spondylitis blood.

Comment on this clonotype: Its antigen is not known. Compared with germline, one end of the junction differs, possibly owing to a read error.

The specimen sequenced was blood, either unsorted or a sorted T cell fraction (not recorded which). The source of this sequence is a male donor with ankylosing spondylitis or in good health (not recorded which). J is TRBJ2-6 and V is TRBV13, with 8 bases identical to TRBD1. The CDR3 bases are TGTGCCTGCAGCTTCTCCTGGGCAGGGGGCTGGTCTGGGGCCAACGTCCTGACTTTC. Translation gives CACSFSWAGGWSGANVLTF.